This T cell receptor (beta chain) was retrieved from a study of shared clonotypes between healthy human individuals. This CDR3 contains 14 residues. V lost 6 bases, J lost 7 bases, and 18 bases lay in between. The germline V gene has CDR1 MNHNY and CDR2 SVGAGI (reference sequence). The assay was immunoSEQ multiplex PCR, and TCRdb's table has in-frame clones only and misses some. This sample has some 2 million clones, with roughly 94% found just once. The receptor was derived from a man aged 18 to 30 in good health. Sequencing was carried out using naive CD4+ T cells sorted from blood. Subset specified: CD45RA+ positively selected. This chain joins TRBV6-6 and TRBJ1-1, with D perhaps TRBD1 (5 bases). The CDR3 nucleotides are TGTGCCAGCAGCCCAACGGGGGGAGGTGGTGAAGCTTTCTTT. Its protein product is CASSPTGGGGEAFF.